This entry lists 26 T cell receptor beta chains sequenced from one sample in a study of blood T cell repertoires in COVID-19. Sequencing was performed with immunoSEQ multiplex PCR; in TCRdb, only in-frame clones are kept and a portion is missing. This sample has 110,000 to 150,000 clones, with around 80% found just once. Specimen: peripheral blood. All receptors derive from a woman aged 55-70 years with acute or convalescent COVID-19.

To note about this clone: The sample holds other DNA sequences that translate to the same CDR3. CDR3: CASSQGTGSGNTIYF. CDR3 DNA: TGTGCCAGCAGCCAAGGGACAGGGAGTGGAAACACCATATATTTT. The V gene is TRBV4-2, the J gene TRBJ1-3; 8 bases align to TRBD1. V shed 1 base, J shed 3 bases, and the junction held 2 bases outside the gene matches. This CDR3 region has 15 residues. CDR1 LGHNA and CDR2 YNFKEQ come from the germline V gene.

J is TRBJ1-5 and V is TRBV6-6; D unclear. Trimming pared 10 bases from V and 5 bases from J, leaving 21 bases between. Per the germline V gene, CDR1 is MNHNY and CDR2 is SVGAGI (reference sequence). The CDR3 has 15 residues. The CDR3 DNA sequence: TGTGCCACCTTTCCGGGTTTAGTGGGAGATCAGCCCCAGCATTTT. This translates into CATFPGLVGDQPQHF.

The V gene is TRBV13, the J gene TRBJ1-2; D not certain. V was shortened by 5 bases and J by 2 bases, with 6 bases between the two germline ends. The CDR3 loop spans 12 amino acids. Per the germline V gene, CDR1 is PRHDT and CDR2 is FYEKMQ (reference sequence). The CDR3 protein is CASSPRNYGYTF. The CDR3 nucleotides read TGTGCCAGCAGCCCCAGGAACTATGGCTACACCTTC.

V gene TRBV19 combines with J gene TRBJ1-5; possible D gene TRBD1, 5 bases. CDR3 length: 15 amino acids. The V end lost 3 bases, the J end lost 0 bases, and 9 bases lay between the germline ends. CDR1 LNHDA and CDR2 SQIVND come from the germline V gene (reference sequence). This CDR3 reads CASSISDSSNQPQHF. CDR3 coding DNA: TGTGCCAGTAGTATTTCCGACAGTAGCAATCAGCCCCAGCATTTT. The whole variable domain, remainder taken from reference TRBV19 and TRBJ1-5, is DGGITQSPKYLFRKEGQNVTLSCEQNLNHDAMYWYRQDPGQGLRLIYYSQIVNDFQKGDIAEGYSVSREKKESFPLTVTSAQKNPTAFYLCASSISDSSNQPQHFGDGTRLSIL.

This clone was seen a handful of times. V usage is TRBV11-3 and J usage is TRBJ2-1; 8 bases map to TRBD1. This CDR3 spans 15 amino acids. J lost 4 bases, V lost 5 bases, and 7 bases had no gene match. Germline V gene lookup returns CDR1 SGHNT and CDR2 YENEEA. CDR3 loop: CASSPDGDRYNEQFF. CDR3 DNA: TGTGCCAGCAGCCCCGACGGGGACAGGTACAATGAGCAGTTCTTC.

The chain couples TRBV27 to TRBJ2-7, with 7 bases matching TRBD2. The junction had 4 bases not matched to a gene; V was cut back by 6 bases and J by 5 bases. This CDR3 spans 12 amino acids. The germline CDR1 and CDR2 sequences are MNHEY and SMNVEV (reference sequence). CDR3 sequence: CASRAGAHEQYF. The CDR3 DNA reads as TGTGCCAGCAGGGCGGGAGCTCACGAGCAGTACTTC.

The chain combines TRBV11-2 with TRBJ1-6, with no clear D. The CDR3 runs to 13 residues. Germline CDR1 is SGHAT and CDR2 is FQNNGV. Deletions cut 2 bases from V and 4 bases from J, with 3 bases between. CDR3 protein: CASSLQYNSPLHF. The CDR3 region has the DNA TGTGCCAGCAGCTTACAGTATAATTCACCCCTCCACTTT.

The CDR3 is CASSSASGRLVDTQYF. The CDR3 coding sequence is TGCGCCAGCAGCAGCGCTAGCGGGAGGTTGGTAGATACGCAGTATTTT. The chain carries TRBV5-1 and TRBJ2-3, with 11 bases fitting TRBD2. The V gene end was trimmed by 4 bases and the J gene end by 5 bases; junction bases not matched to a gene: 9. CDR1 is SGHRS, CDR2 YFSETQ, per germline. This CDR3 is built from 16 residues.

This clone appeared once. The CDR3, as DNA: TGTGCCAGCTCACCCAAACGACAGGGGAAGAACGAGCAGTACTTC. As protein: CASSPKRQGKNEQYF. The rearrangement joins TRBV18 to TRBJ2-7, with TRBD1 identical over 8 bases. Germline-derived CDR1 and CDR2 are KGHSH and LQKENI. The CDR3 totals 15 residues. V trimming: 3 bases; J trimming: 5 bases; junction bases outside the gene matches: 9.

J is TRBJ2-7 and V is TRBV28; D might be TRBD1 (6 bases). Per germline, CDR1 MDHEN and CDR2 SYDVKM. The CDR3 runs to 13 residues. The V gene lost 8 bases and the J gene lost 9 bases, with 20 bases spanning the gap. The CDR3 DNA reads as TGTGCCAGCGGAACGGGGACACCCAACCGGCAGTACTTC. Protein sequence: CASGTGTPNRQYF.

V gene TRBV5-5 combines with J gene TRBJ2-1, with 7 bases aligning to TRBD2. CDR1 SGHKS and CDR2 YYEKEE come from the germline V gene (reference sequence). The ends lost 5 bases at V and 5 bases at J; junction bases unmatched: 4. This CDR3 contains 13 residues. Written as DNA, the CDR3 is TGTGCCAGCAGACCAGCGGGGCACAATGAGCAGTTCTTC. It specifies CASRPAGHNEQFF.

The V and J genes are TRBV5-1 and TRBJ1-2; maybe TRBD1 (5 bases). Germline CDR1 is SGHRS and CDR2 is YFSETQ. The CDR3 sequence is 11 residues long. V dropped 7 bases and J dropped 6 bases, with 10 bases sitting between them. CDR3 sequence (DNA): TGCGCCAGCGGGGACTTAGATGGCTACACCTTC. Translation gives CASGDLDGYTF.

This clone has a handful of counts. This chain links TRBV6-5 with TRBJ2-2; D unresolved. This CDR3 has 13 residues. The V end was cut by 10 bases, the J end by 5 bases, with 14 bases between. The V gene's germline CDR1 is MNHEY and CDR2 SVGAGI. DNA of the CDR3: TGTGCCATAGCTCCGGTATCGACCGGGGAGCTGTTTTTT. Translated: CAIAPVSTGELFF.

This clone has just a few counts. This chain joins TRBV2 and TRBJ1-6; 7 bases line up with TRBD1. CDR3 length: 16 amino acids. The V gene's germline CDR1 is SNHLY and CDR2 FYNNEI. Trimming cost V 2 bases and J 7 bases; bases outside gene matches: 8. CDR3 protein: CASSERGQGRNSPLHF. The CDR3, as DNA: TGTGCCAGCAGTGAAAGGGGGCAGGGGAGAAATTCACCCCTCCACTTT. The full variable domain, in which reference TRBV2 and TRBJ1-6 provide the parts outside the CDR3, is EPEVTQTPSHQVTQMGQEVILRCVPISNHLYFYWYRQILGQKVEFLVSFYNNEISEKSEIFDDQFSVERPDGSNFTLKIRSTKLEDSAMYFCASSERGQGRNSPLHFGNGTRLTVT.

V usage is TRBV27 and J usage is TRBJ2-3; perhaps TRBD2 as D (5 bases). Per germline, CDR1 MNHEY and CDR2 SMNVEV (reference sequence). The CDR3 sequence is 15 residues long. Trimming removed 5 bases from V and 2 bases from J, with 14 bases in between. Here the CDR3 DNA reads TGTGCCAGCAGTCCCGAGGGTCCCCCCACAGATACGCAGTATTTT. Its protein product is CASSPEGPPTDTQYF.

This chain joins TRBV4-1 and TRBJ2-7, with D perhaps TRBD2 (6 bases). V dropped 0 bases and J dropped 6 bases, with 15 bases sitting between them. CDR1 and CDR2 (germline): MGHRA, YSYEKL. CDR3 length: 15 amino acids. In nucleotides, the CDR3 is TGCGCCAGCAGCCAAGAAGGAGGGGCGAGGGGCGAGCAGTACTTC. Protein sequence: CASSQEGGARGEQYF.

The CDR3 DNA sequence: TGCAGCGCCCGAGGGTTTCGCGAGCAGTACTTC. Translation: CSARGFREQYF. The chain uses TRBV29-1 and TRBJ2-7; D is perhaps TRBD2 (5 bases). Looked up from germline, CDR1 is SQVTM and CDR2 is ANQGSEA. This CDR3 has 11 residues. V was shortened by 7 bases and J by 6 bases, with 13 bases between the two germline ends.

A few counts support this clone. The chain has TRBV12-3 or TRBV12-4 and TRBJ1-1; possible D gene TRBD1, 6 bases. V was clipped by 6 bases and J by 7 bases, with 12 bases between them. This CDR3 has 12 residues. In nucleotides, the CDR3 is TGTGCCAGCAGCGGACAGTCCTTTGAAGCTTTCTTT. It encodes CASSGQSFEAFF.

The chain employs TRBV29-1 and TRBJ1-2; TRBD1 matches 8 bases. This CDR3 spans 17 amino acids. Germline-derived CDR1 and CDR2 are SQVTM and ANQGSEA. The V gene end was trimmed by 2 bases and the J gene end by 4 bases; junction bases not matched to a gene: 15. As DNA, the CDR3 is TGCAGCGTTGAACATCCGGCCGGGACAGGCGGCCCCTATGGCTACACCTTC. Translated: CSVEHPAGTGGPYGYTF.

The chain combines TRBV6-2 or TRBV6-3 with TRBJ2-7; 9 bases line up with TRBD1. Germline values: CDR1 MNHEY, CDR2 SVGEGT. The trim removed 1 base at V and 1 base at J, leaving 8 bases unmatched. The CDR3 covers 17 residues. The CDR3 bases are TGTGCCAGCAGTTACTATCTGGGACAGGGATTTTCCTACGAGCAGTACTTC. This sequence encodes CASSYYLGQGFSYEQYF.

The chain is built from TRBV7-9 and TRBJ2-2, with D perhaps matching TRBD1 (6 bases). This CDR3 is 18 amino acids long. Germline loops: CDR1 SEHNR, CDR2 FQNEAQ (reference sequence). Trimming pared 3 bases from V and 2 bases from J, leaving 19 bases between. In nucleotides, the CDR3 is TGTGCCAGCAGCTTTCCTCCCGCCGGGACAATCAACACCGGGGAGCTGTTTTTT. As protein: CASSFPPAGTINTGELFF.

The rearrangement uses TRBV11-2 and TRBJ2-7; TRBD2 aligns across 9 bases. The J segment lost 5 bases and the V segment lost 3 bases, leaving 5 bases of the junction unmatched. There are 14 residues in the CDR3. In germline, CDR1 is SGHAT, CDR2 FQNNGV. The CDR3 DNA reads as TGTGCCAGCAGCTTTAGCGGGAGTGTGGACGAGCAGTACTTC. It specifies CASSFSGSVDEQYF.

V and J are TRBV5-1 and TRBJ2-3; 7 bases match TRBD1. CDR1 is SGHRS, CDR2 YFSETQ, per germline. CDR3 length equals 15 residues. V lost 5 bases and J lost 3; bases outside the gene matches: 9. The CDR3: CASRAGTATTDTQYF. The CDR3 DNA reads TGCGCCAGCAGGGCCGGGACAGCTACAACAGATACGCAGTATTTT.

This chain links TRBV2 with TRBJ2-3; tentatively, D is TRBD1 (6 bases). Trimming removed 3 bases at V and 0 bases at J, with 13 bases between. Looked up from germline, CDR1 is SNHLY and CDR2 is FYNNEI. The CDR3 runs to 16 residues. CDR3: CASSDLTGSSTDTQYF. The CDR3 bases are TGTGCCAGCAGTGATCTCACAGGGTCTAGCACAGATACGCAGTATTTT. Drawing the rest from reference TRBV2 and TRBJ2-3, the complete variable domain is EPEVTQTPSHQVTQMGQEVILRCVPISNHLYFYWYRQILGQKVEFLVSFYNNEISEKSEIFDDQFSVERPDGSNFTLKIRSTKLEDSAMYFCASSDLTGSSTDTQYFGPGTRLTVL.

The V gene is TRBV2, the J gene TRBJ1-2; D gene uncertain. CDR3 length: 12 amino acids. CDR1 and CDR2 (germline): SNHLY, FYNNEI. V was cut by 3 bases and J by 5 bases, with 7 bases left in between. The CDR3 DNA follows: TGTGCCAGCAGTGAGTCAGGATATGGCTACACCTTC. This gives the protein CASSESGYGYTF.

The CDR3 region is CASLEKGVSGANVLTF. CDR3 nucleotide sequence: TGTGCCAGCTTGGAAAAAGGGGTCTCTGGGGCCAACGTCCTGACTTTC. This chain connects TRBV6-6 to TRBJ2-6, with D possibly matching TRBD1 (5 bases). This CDR3 has 16 amino acids. Germline-derived CDR1 and CDR2 are MNHNY and SVGAGI (reference sequence). Trimming shortened V by 8 bases and J by 0 bases, and 14 bases separated the two germline ends.